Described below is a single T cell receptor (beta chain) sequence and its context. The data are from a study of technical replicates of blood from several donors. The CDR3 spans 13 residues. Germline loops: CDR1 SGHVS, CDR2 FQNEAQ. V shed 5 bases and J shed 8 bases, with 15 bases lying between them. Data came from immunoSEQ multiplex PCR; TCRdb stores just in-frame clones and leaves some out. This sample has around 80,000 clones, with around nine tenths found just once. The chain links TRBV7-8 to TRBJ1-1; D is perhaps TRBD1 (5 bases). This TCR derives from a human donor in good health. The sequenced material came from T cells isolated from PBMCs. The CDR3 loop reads CASSPGLRTEAFF. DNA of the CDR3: TGTGCCAGCAGCCCAGGTCTTAGGACAGAAGCTTTCTTT.